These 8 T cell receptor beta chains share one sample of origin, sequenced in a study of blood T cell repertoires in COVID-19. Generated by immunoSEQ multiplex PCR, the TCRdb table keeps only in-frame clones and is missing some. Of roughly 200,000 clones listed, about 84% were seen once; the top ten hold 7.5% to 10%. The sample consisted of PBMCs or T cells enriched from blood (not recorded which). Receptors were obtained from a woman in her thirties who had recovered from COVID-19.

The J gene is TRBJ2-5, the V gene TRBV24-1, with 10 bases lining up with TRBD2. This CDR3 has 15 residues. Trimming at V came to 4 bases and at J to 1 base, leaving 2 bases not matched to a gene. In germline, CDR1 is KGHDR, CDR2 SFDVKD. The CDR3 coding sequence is TGTGCCACCAGTGAGTGGACTAGCGGCCAAGAGACCCAGTACTTC. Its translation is CATSEWTSGQETQYF.

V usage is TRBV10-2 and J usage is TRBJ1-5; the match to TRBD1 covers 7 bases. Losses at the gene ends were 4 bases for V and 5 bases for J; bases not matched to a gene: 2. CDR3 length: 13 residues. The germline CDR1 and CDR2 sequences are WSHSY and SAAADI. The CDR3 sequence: CASSVTGDQPQHF. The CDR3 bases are TGCGCCAGCAGTGTTACAGGGGATCAGCCCCAGCATTTT.

The CDR3 DNA sequence: TGTGCCAGCAGTTTAATGCTGTTTGCGGGAGGCAATGAGCAGTTCTTC. This encodes CASSLMLFAGGNEQFF. V and J are TRBV27 and TRBJ2-1, with 8 positions matching TRBD2. V gave up 2 bases and J gave up 6 bases; unmatched junction bases: 9. Germline V gives CDR1 MNHEY, CDR2 SMNVEV (reference sequence). The CDR3 runs 16 residues.

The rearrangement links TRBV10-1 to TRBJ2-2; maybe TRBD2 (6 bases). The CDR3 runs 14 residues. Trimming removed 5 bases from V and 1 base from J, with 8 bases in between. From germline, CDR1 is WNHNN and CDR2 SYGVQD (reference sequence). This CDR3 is CASSNSGNTGELFF. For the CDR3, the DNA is TGCGCCAGCAGTAATAGCGGGAACACCGGGGAGCTGTTTTTT.

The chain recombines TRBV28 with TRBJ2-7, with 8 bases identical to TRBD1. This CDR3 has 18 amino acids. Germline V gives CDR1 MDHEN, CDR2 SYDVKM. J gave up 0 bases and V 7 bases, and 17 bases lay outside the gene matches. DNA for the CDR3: TGTGCCAGCAACCAGTGGGGACGTGGACAGGGAAGCTCCTACGAGCAGTACTTC. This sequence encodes CASNQWGRGQGSSYEQYF.

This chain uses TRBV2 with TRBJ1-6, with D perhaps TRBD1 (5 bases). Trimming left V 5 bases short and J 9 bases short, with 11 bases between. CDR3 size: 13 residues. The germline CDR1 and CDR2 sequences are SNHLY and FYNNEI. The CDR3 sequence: CASSSDIGSPLHF. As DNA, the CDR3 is TGTGCCAGCAGTTCGGACATCGGTTCACCCCTCCACTTT.

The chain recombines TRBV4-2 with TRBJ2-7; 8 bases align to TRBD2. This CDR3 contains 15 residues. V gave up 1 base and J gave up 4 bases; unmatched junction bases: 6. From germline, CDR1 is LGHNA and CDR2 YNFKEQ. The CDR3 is CASSQVSLAGYEQYF. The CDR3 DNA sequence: TGTGCCAGCAGCCAAGTTTCTCTAGCGGGTTACGAGCAGTACTTC.

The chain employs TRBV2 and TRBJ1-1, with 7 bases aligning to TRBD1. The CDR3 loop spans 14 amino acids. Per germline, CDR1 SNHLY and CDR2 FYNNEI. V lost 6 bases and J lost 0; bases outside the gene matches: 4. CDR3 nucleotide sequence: TGTGCCAGCAGGCGACAGGGTATGAACACTGAAGCTTTCTTT. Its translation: CASRRQGMNTEAFF.